The 5 T cell receptor beta chains given below trace back to one sample, sequenced in a study of blood T cell repertoires in COVID-19. Here immunoSEQ multiplex PCR was the method, and the copy in TCRdb shows in-frame clones only, minus some. The sample records some 340,000 clones, more than 75% being singletons. Sequencing was done on a sample of PBMCs or T cells enriched from blood (not recorded which). The receptors shown here come from a woman younger than 45 who had recovered from COVID-19.

The rearrangement links TRBV5-1 to TRBJ1-2, with TRBD1 matching 7 bases. The trim removed 0 bases at V and 3 bases at J, leaving 5 bases unmatched. The CDR3 is 15 residues long. Looked up from germline, CDR1 is SGHRS and CDR2 is YFSETQ. The CDR3 nucleotides read TGCGCCAGCAGCTTGGGAACAGGGGTTGACTATGGCTACACCTTC. Its translation is CASSLGTGVDYGYTF.

The gene calls are TRBV27 and TRBJ1-5, with 10 bases that match TRBD1. Per germline, CDR1 MNHEY and CDR2 SMNVEV (reference sequence). The CDR3 runs to 16 residues. V trimming: 2 bases; J trimming: 2 bases; junction bases outside the gene matches: 3. CDR3 region: CASSLAGTGGNQPQHF. DNA of the CDR3: TGTGCCAGCAGTTTAGCCGGGACAGGGGGCAATCAGCCCCAGCATTTT.

CDR3 nucleotides: TGCGCCAGCAGCTGGCGGGGACAGGGAGACACCGGGGAGCTGTTTTTT. Residues: CASSWRGQGDTGELFF. The V and J genes are TRBV5-1 and TRBJ2-2, with 9 positions matching TRBD1. Germline V CDR1 and CDR2: SGHRS, YFSETQ. V lost 3 bases and J lost 3; bases outside the gene matches: 6. The CDR3 runs 16 residues.

This chain connects TRBV6-6 to TRBJ1-2; 7 bases are a match to TRBD1. The V and J ends lost 6 bases and 4 bases, in that order; junction bases with no gene match: 8. CDR1 and CDR2 (germline): MNHNY, SVGAGI (reference sequence). The CDR3 contains 14 residues. CDR3 residues: CASSPGTAGYGYTF. DNA of the CDR3: TGTGCCAGCAGCCCAGGGACAGCGGGCTATGGCTACACCTTC.

This clone was picked up a small number of times. The CDR3 is CASSSDRMDYEQYF. The CDR3 DNA sequence: TGTGCCAGCAGTTCAGACAGGATGGACTACGAGCAGTACTTC. This chain links TRBV7-2 with TRBJ2-7; D is perhaps TRBD1 (6 bases). V lost 6 bases to trimming and J lost 3 bases, with 15 bases between them. CDR1 and CDR2 (germline): SGHTA, FQGNSA. The CDR3 loop spans 14 amino acids.